This TCR beta chain was captured in a study of technical replicates of blood from a handful of donors. Clones were sequenced by immunoSEQ multiplex PCR, and TCRdb holds only the in-frame ones, with some missing. The sample shows roughly 70,000 clones, about 97% of them seen only once. The clonotype originates from a human donor in good health. The sequenced material came from T cells isolated from PBMCs.

This chain's CDR3 is CASSQHQGGSYEQYF. The CDR3 region has the DNA TGCGCCAGCAGCCAGCACCAGGGTGGCTCCTACGAGCAGTACTTC. The chain uses TRBV4-1 and TRBJ2-7, with D possibly TRBD1 on 5 matching bases. The CDR3 sequence is 15 residues long. Trimming took off 3 bases at V and 0 bases at J, with 12 bases between the two ends. CDR1 and CDR2 (germline): MGHRA, YSYEKL.